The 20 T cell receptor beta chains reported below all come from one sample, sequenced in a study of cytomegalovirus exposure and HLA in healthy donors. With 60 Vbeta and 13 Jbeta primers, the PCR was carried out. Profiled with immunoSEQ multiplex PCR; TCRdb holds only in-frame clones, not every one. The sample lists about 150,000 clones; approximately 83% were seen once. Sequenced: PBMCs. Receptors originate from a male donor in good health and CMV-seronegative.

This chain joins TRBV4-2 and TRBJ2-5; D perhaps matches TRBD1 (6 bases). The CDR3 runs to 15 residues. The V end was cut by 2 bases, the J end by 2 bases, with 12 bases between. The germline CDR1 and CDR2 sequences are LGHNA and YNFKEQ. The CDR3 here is CASSQPSRGQETQYF. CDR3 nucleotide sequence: TGTGCCAGCAGCCAACCTTCCAGGGGACAAGAGACCCAGTACTTC.

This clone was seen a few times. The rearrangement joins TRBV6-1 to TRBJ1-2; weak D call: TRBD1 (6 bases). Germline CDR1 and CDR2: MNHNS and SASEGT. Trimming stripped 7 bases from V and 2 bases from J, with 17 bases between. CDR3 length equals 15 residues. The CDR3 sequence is CASNEQGLANYGYTF. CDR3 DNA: TGTGCCAGCAACGAGCAGGGGCTGGCCAACTATGGCTACACCTTC.

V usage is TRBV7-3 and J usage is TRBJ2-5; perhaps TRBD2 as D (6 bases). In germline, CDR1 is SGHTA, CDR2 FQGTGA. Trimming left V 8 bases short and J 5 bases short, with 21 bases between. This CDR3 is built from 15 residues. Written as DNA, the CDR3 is TGTGCCAGCTGTCCCATCGGGGGAGCCGGGGAGACCCAGTACTTC. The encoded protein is CASCPIGGAGETQYF.

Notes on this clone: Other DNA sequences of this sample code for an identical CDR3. For the CDR3, the DNA is TGTGCCGCCGGGGACAGGGATCATGAAAAACTGTTTTTT. Translation: CAAGDRDHEKLFF. V is TRBV10-3 and J is TRBJ1-4; TRBD1 aligns across 9 bases. Trimming took 11 bases from V and 6 from J; bases not matched to a gene: 7. Germline lookup yields CDR1 ENHRY and CDR2 SYGVKD. CDR3 length: 13 amino acids.

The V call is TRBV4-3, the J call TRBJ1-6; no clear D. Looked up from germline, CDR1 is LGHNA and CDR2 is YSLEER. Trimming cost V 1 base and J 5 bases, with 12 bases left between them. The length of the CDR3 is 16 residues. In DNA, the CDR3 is TGCGCCAGCAGCCAAGCCGTCCAGGTTAATAATTCACCCCTCCACTTT. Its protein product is CASSQAVQVNNSPLHF.

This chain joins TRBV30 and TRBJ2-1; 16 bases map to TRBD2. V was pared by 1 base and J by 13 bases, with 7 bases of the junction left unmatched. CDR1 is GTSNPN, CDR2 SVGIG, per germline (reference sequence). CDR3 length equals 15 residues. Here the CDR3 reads CAWSAKGLAGGRQFF. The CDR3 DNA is TGTGCCTGGAGTGCCAAGGGACTAGCGGGAGGGAGACAGTTCTTC.

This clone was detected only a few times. As DNA, the CDR3 is TGTGCCAGCAGCTTCGGGAACACTGAAGCTTTCTTT. Translated: CASSFGNTEAFF. The chain has TRBV11-2 and TRBJ1-1, with D unclear. Between the trimmed V and J ends, which lost 3 bases and 1 base, there was a span of 3 bases. CDR1 SGHAT and CDR2 FQNNGV come from the germline V gene. There are 12 residues in the CDR3.

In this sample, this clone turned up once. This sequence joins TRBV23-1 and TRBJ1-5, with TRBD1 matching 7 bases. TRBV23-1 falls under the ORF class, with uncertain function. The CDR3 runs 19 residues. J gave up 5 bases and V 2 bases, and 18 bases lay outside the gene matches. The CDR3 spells CASSQPHPTGTARDQPQHF. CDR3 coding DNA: TGCGCCAGCAGTCAACCGCATCCGACAGGGACCGCTCGGGATCAGCCCCAGCATTTT.

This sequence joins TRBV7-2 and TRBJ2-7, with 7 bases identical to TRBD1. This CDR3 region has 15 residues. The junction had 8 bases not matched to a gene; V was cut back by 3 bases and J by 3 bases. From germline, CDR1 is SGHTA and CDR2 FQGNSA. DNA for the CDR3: TGTGCCAGCAGCTTTAACCGGGACAGTCTCTACGAGCAGTACTTC. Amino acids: CASSFNRDSLYEQYF.

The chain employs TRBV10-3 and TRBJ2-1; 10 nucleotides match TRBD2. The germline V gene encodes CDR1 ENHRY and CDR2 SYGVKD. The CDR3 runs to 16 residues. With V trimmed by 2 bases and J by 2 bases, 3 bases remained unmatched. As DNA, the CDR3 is TGTGCCATCAGTGAGCCAGGACTAGCGGCCTACAATGAGCAGTTCTTC. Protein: CAISEPGLAAYNEQFF.

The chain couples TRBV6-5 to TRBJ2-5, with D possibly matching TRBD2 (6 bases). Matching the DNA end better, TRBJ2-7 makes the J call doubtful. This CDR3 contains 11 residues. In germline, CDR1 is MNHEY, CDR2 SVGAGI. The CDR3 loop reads CASARGNEQYF. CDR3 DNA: TGTGCCTCCGCCCGGGGGAACGAGCAGTACTTC.

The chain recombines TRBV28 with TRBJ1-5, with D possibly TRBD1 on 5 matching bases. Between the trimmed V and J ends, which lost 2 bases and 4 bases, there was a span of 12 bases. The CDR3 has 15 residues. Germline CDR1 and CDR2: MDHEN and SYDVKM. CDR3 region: CASSLGQGRNQPQHF. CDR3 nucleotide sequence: TGTGCCAGCAGTTTAGGTCAGGGAAGGAATCAGCCCCAGCATTTT.

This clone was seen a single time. The CDR3 loop is CASSQDRRGQGGSDTQYF. The CDR3 DNA sequence: TGCGCCAGCAGCCAAGACCGGCGGGGACAGGGAGGATCAGATACGCAGTATTTT. This chain joins TRBV4-3 and TRBJ2-3; TRBD1 matches at 9 bases. The CDR3 length is 18 residues. The ends lost 0 bases at V and 4 bases at J; junction bases unmatched: 11. In germline, CDR1 is LGHNA, CDR2 YSLEER.

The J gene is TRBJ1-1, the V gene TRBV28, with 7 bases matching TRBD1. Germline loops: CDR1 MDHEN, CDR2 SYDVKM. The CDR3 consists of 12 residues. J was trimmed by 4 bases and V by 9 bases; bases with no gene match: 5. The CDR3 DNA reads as TGTGCCAGTTTGACAGGGAGCACTGAAGCTTTCTTT. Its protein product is CASLTGSTEAFF.

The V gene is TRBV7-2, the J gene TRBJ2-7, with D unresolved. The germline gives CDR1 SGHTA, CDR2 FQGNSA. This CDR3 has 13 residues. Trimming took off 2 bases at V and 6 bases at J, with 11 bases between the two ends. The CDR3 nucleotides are TGTGCCAGCAGCTTAATGGCTCCCTCCGAGCAGTACTTC. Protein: CASSLMAPSEQYF.

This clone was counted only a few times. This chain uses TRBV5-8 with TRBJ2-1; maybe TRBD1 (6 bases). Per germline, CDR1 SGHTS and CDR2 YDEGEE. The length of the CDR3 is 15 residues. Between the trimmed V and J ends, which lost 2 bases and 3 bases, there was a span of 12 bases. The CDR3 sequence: CASSFNRVRYNEQFF. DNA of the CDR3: TGTGCCAGCAGCTTTAACAGGGTTCGCTACAATGAGCAGTTCTTC.

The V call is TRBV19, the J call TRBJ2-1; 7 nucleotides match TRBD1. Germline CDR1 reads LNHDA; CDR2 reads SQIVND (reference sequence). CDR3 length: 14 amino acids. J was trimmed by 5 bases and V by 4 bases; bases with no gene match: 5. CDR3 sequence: CASSTRQGHNEQFF. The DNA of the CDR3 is TGTGCCAGTAGTACGCGACAGGGACACAATGAGCAGTTCTTC.

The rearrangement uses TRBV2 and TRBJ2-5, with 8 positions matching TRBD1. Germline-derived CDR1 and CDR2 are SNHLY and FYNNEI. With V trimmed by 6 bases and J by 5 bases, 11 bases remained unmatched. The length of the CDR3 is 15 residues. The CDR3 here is CASRPRTGPGETQYF. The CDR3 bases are TGTGCCAGCAGACCTAGGACAGGGCCTGGGGAGACCCAGTACTTC.

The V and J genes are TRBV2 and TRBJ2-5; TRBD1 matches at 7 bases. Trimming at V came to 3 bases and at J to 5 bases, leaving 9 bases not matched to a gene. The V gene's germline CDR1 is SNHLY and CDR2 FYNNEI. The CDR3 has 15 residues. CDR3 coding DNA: TGTGCCAGCAGTGAGGCAGGGGGTAACCCGGAGACCCAGTACTTC. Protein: CASSEAGGNPETQYF.

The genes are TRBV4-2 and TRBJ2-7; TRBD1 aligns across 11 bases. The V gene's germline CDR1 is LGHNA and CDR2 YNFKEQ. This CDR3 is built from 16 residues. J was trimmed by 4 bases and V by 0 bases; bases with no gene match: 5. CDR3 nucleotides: TGTGCCAGCAGCCAAGAACGGACAGGGGGCTGGTACGAGCAGTACTTC. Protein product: CASSQERTGGWYEQYF.